These 20 T cell receptor beta chains were sequenced from one sample in a study of CD8 T cells in ankylosing spondylitis. One entry per CDR3 protein, called by TCRdb with MiXCR from the 5' RACE reads. Of some 450,000 distinct CDR3 sequences in the sample, roughly 17% were seen once. Study-wide results and limits: Fewer than ten highly homologous variants made up a TCR beta motif that seemed to typify ankylosing spondylitis blood.

These receptors have no identified antigens. Material for sequencing was blood, either unsorted or a sorted T cell fraction (not recorded which). All receptors come from a male donor with ankylosing spondylitis.

This clonotype showed up many times. This chain connects TRBV12-3 or TRBV12-4 to TRBJ1-2; TRBD1 matches 7 bases. This CDR3 region has 14 residues. V lost 3 bases to trimming and J lost 7 bases; unmatched junction nucleotides: 8. The CDR3 region is CASSFGGGAGGYTF. The CDR3 DNA is TGTGCCAGCAGTTTTGGAGGGGGCGCAGGTGGCTACACCTTC.

This clonotype was found a few times. The rearrangement joins TRBV9 to TRBJ1-1; 12 bases fit TRBD1. The germline CDR1 and CDR2 sequences are SGDLS and YYNGEE. CDR3 size: 15 residues. V lost 4 bases, J lost 3 bases, and 4 bases stayed unmatched. CDR3 DNA sequence: TGTGCCAGCAGCCCGGGACAGGGGGCGTACACTGAAGCTTTCTTT. It codes for CASSPGQGAYTEAFF.

The CDR3 nucleotides are TGTGCCAGCAGCTCAAAACCCGGCCGTTGGGAGACCCAGTACTTC. Protein product: CASSSKPGRWETQYF. The rearrangement links TRBV3-1 to TRBJ2-5; no firm D call. This CDR3 has 15 amino acids. Germline V gene data show CDR1 as LGHDT and CDR2 as YNNKEL (reference sequence). The germline V and J ends were trimmed by 5 bases and 5 bases, with 18 bases remaining between them.

A few counts support this clonotype. The chain carries TRBV24-1 and TRBJ2-1; D call uncertain. The germline gives CDR1 KGHDR, CDR2 SFDVKD. Trimming left V 4 bases short and J 6 bases short, with 9 bases between. The CDR3 has 13 amino acids. This CDR3 is CATSETNGNEQFF. The CDR3 DNA reads as TGTGCCACCAGTGAGACAAACGGCAATGAGCAGTTCTTC.

The chain employs TRBV5-1 and TRBJ1-2, with 7 bases lining up with TRBD1. The CDR3 has 15 amino acids. The V gene end was trimmed by 0 bases and the J gene end by 7 bases; junction bases not matched to a gene: 9. Germline V gene sequence: CDR1 SGHRS, CDR2 YFSETQ. CDR3 residues: CASSLEGQDEAGYTF. In nucleotides, the CDR3 is TGCGCCAGCAGCTTGGAAGGACAGGACGAGGCTGGCTACACCTTC.

At least ten counts were recorded for this clonotype. The genes are TRBV2 and TRBJ2-3, with 8 bases identical to TRBD2. There are 15 residues in the CDR3. V lost 8 bases to trimming and J lost 0 bases; unmatched junction nucleotides: 7. Germline CDR1 reads SNHLY; CDR2 reads FYNNEI. The CDR3 reads CASRVTSGSTDTQYF. CDR3 DNA: TGTGCCAGCCGTGTTACTAGCGGAAGCACAGATACGCAGTATTTT.

The chain joins TRBV28 to TRBJ1-1, with 8 bases lining up with TRBD1. With 6 bases clipped from V and 5 bases from J, the junction kept 11 bases outside the gene matches. The CDR3 length is 15 residues. Germline CDR1 reads MDHEN; CDR2 reads SYDVKM. The DNA for the CDR3 is TGTGCCAGCAGCCCTCAGACAGGGGTGGAAACTGAAGCTTTCTTT. It codes for CASSPQTGVETEAFF.

The chain joins TRBV6-1 to TRBJ2-5, with D perhaps matching TRBD1 (6 bases). Germline V lookup: CDR1 MNHNS, CDR2 SASEGT. The CDR3 contains 15 residues. Trimming left V 8 bases short and J 2 bases short, with 18 bases between. Here the CDR3 reads CASRGFTGRQETQYF. CDR3 in DNA: TGTGCCAGCCGGGGTTTCACAGGGCGTCAAGAGACCCAGTACTTC.

This clonotype has only a few counts. The rearrangement uses TRBV3-1 and TRBJ2-7; 8 nucleotides line up with TRBD1. The CDR3 has 16 residues. Looked up from germline, CDR1 is LGHDT and CDR2 is YNNKEL (reference sequence). J gave up 4 bases and V 1 base, and 9 bases lay outside the gene matches. This CDR3 is CASSQVRTGKMYEQYF. The CDR3 bases are TGTGCCAGCAGCCAAGTGAGGACAGGGAAGATGTACGAGCAGTACTTC.

The V and J genes are TRBV9 and TRBJ2-5; 9 bases are a match to TRBD2. The length of the CDR3 is 16 residues. Germline lookup yields CDR1 SGDLS and CDR2 YYNGEE. V lost 2 bases to trimming and J lost 1 base; unmatched junction nucleotides: 6. CDR3 nucleotide sequence: TGTGCCAGCAGCGTCGCTAGCGGGGTTACCCAAGAGACCCAGTACTTC. Its translation is CASSVASGVTQETQYF.

The chain carries TRBV6-2 or TRBV6-3 and TRBJ2-4, with D uncertain. From germline, CDR1 is MNHEY and CDR2 SVGEGT. The CDR3 spans 14 residues. V lost 4 bases to trimming and J lost 1 base, with 8 bases between them. CDR3 coding DNA: TGTGCCAGCAGTTGGCAGGCGGCCAAAAACATTCAGTACTTC. Its translation is CASSWQAAKNIQYF.

This clonotype has only a few counts. The V gene is TRBV3-1, the J gene TRBJ2-1; 9 bases line up with TRBD2. The length of the CDR3 is 15 residues. Trimming took 4 bases from V and 7 from J; bases not matched to a gene: 8. Germline V gives CDR1 LGHDT, CDR2 YNNKEL (reference sequence). CDR3 loop: CASSRLAGLENEQFF. Here the CDR3 DNA reads TGTGCCAGCAGCCGGCTAGCGGGATTGGAGAATGAGCAGTTCTTC.

At least ten counts were recorded for this clonotype. V gene TRBV20-1 combines with J gene TRBJ2-3; D might be TRBD2 (5 bases). V was pared by 0 bases and J by 2 bases, with 9 bases between. The CDR3 has 14 amino acids. Per germline, CDR1 DFQATT and CDR2 SNEGSKA (reference sequence). The DNA for the CDR3 is TGCAGTGCTAGAGATTCGGGAACCACAGATACGCAGTATTTT. Its translation is CSARDSGTTDTQYF.

This clonotype has a handful of counts. V and J are TRBV5-4 and TRBJ1-2; 9 positions agree with TRBD1. CDR1 SGHNT and CDR2 YYREEE come from the germline V gene (reference sequence). This CDR3 contains 17 residues. Trimming cost V 4 bases and J 8 bases; bases outside gene matches: 18. CDR3 sequence reads: CASSTVGGTGTFGGYTF. The CDR3 DNA follows: TGTGCCAGCAGCACCGTGGGGGGGACAGGGACCTTTGGAGGCTACACCTTC.

This chain joins TRBV6-5 and TRBJ1-5, with TRBD1 identical over 7 bases. V trimming: 2 bases; J trimming: 0 bases; junction bases outside the gene matches: 10. Looked up from germline, CDR1 is MNHEY and CDR2 is SVGAGI. The CDR3 covers 18 residues. The CDR3 sequence is CASSYIGTAGNSNQPQHF. The CDR3 DNA reads as TGTGCCAGCAGTTACATTGGGACAGCCGGTAATAGCAATCAGCCCCAGCATTTT.

The chain carries TRBV10-3 and TRBJ1-6; D call uncertain. CDR3 length equals 15 residues. V was clipped by 4 bases and J by 8 bases, with 15 bases between them. Germline CDR1 ENHRY, CDR2 SYGVKD. The DNA of the CDR3 is TGTGCCATCAGTGTATTGGGCTCTGAGGATTCACCCCTCCACTTT. Its protein product is CAISVLGSEDSPLHF.

This clonotype was found many times. V gene TRBV6-1 combines with J gene TRBJ1-4; 10 bases match TRBD1. Germline-derived CDR1 and CDR2 are MNHNS and SASEGT. J gave up 7 bases and V 5 bases, and 4 bases lay outside the gene matches. This CDR3 comprises 14 residues. CDR3 sequence reads: CASSRTGGTEKLFF. The DNA for the CDR3 is TGTGCCAGCAGTCGGACAGGGGGAACTGAAAAACTGTTTTTT.

The V call is TRBV6-2 or TRBV6-3, the J call TRBJ2-3; maybe TRBD2 (5 bases). The CDR3 is 14 residues long. V was cut by 2 bases and J by 2 bases, with 8 bases left in between. The germline CDR1 and CDR2 sequences are MNHEY and SVGEGT. CDR3 amino acids: CASSYDYTTDTQYF. In DNA, the CDR3 is TGTGCCAGCAGTTACGACTATACCACAGATACGCAGTATTTT.

This clonotype was seen repeatedly, ten times or more. The J gene is TRBJ1-4, the V gene TRBV5-1; no reliable D call. V was trimmed by 0 bases and J by 6 bases, leaving 6 bases between them. The CDR3 has 13 amino acids. The germline V gene encodes CDR1 SGHRS and CDR2 YFSETQ. CDR3 amino acids: CASSLVSDEKLFF. The CDR3 DNA reads as TGCGCCAGCAGCTTGGTCAGCGATGAAAAACTGTTTTTT.

The genes are TRBV5-1 and TRBJ2-7, with TRBD2 identical over 10 bases. CDR1 is SGHRS and CDR2 is YFSETQ in the germline V gene. The CDR3 sequence is 15 residues long. The V segment lost 0 bases and the J segment 4 bases; nucleotides outside the gene matches: 4. In DNA, the CDR3 is TGCGCCAGCAGCTTGGATGGGACTAGCGTGTACGAGCAGTACTTC. Encoded protein: CASSLDGTSVYEQYF.